The rows below give T cell receptor beta chains drawn from one sample of a study of T cell repertoires in cytomegalovirus infection. A single record per CDR3 protein comes from TCRdb applying MiXCR to the reads. The repertoire consists of around 450,000 distinct CDR3 sequences, with approximately 30% occurring once and the leading ten covering about an eighth. Sequenced input: PBMCs. The source of these receptors is a human donor in good health (CMV status not recorded). Some clones in this sample may be carry-over from other donors' samples. CDR3s include the opening cysteine and the closing phenylalanine or tryptophan. The D gene is left open where the match is weak. A row's size may be missing; if present it is once, few, many or a size class.

TRBJ2-1 few TRBV10-2 TRBD2 13 CASTTSGGNEQFF TGCGCCAGCACGACTAGCGGGGGAAATGAGCAGTTCTTC
TRBJ1-5 NA TRBV6-1 NA 13 CASSEGSHQPQHF TGTGCCAGCAGTGAAGGGTCCCATCAGCCCCAGCATTTT
TRBJ1-1 NA TRBV10-3 NA 13 CATRGGLNTEAFF TGTGCCACGCGTGGGGGTCTGAACACTGAAGCTTTCTTT
TRBJ2-3 NA TRBV2 NA 15 CASSGWGPAPDTQYF TGTGCCAGCAGTGGGTGGGGCCCAGCGCCAGATACGCAGTATTTT
TRBJ1-5 few TRBV10-3 TRBD1 14 CAIWTGYSNQPQHF TGTGCCATATGGACAGGATATAGCAATCAGCCCCAGCATTTT
TRBJ2-3 NA TRBV28 TRBD1 18 CASSLISGQATSTDTQYF TGTGCCAGCAGTTTGATCTCCGGACAGGCTACTAGCACAGATACGCAGTATTTT
TRBJ2-5 NA TRBV5-5 TRBD2 15 CASSGAAGGQETQYF TGTGCCAGCAGTGGCGCGGCGGGGGGACAAGAGACCCAGTACTTC
TRBJ1-5 NA TRBV2 TRBD1 20 CASSPTRTGGLGASNQPQHF TGTGCCAGCAGCCCAACTCGGACAGGTGGTCTGGGCGCCAGCAATCAGCCCCAGCATTTT
TRBJ2-2 few TRBV12-3/TRBV12-4 TRBD2 16 CASSLATSVVSGELFF TGTGCCAGCAGTTTAGCGACTAGCGTCGTGTCCGGGGAGCTGTTTTTT
TRBJ2-7 NA TRBV7-8 TRBD2 14 CASSLSGGPYEQYF TGTGCCAGCAGCTTAAGCGGGGGACCCTACGAGCAGTACTTC
TRBJ2-3 many TRBV7-3 TRBD2 18 CASSLTASGGANTDTQYF TGTGCCAGCAGCTTAACCGCTAGCGGGGGGGCGAACACAGATACGCAGTATTTT
TRBJ2-2 NA TRBV23-1 NA 17 CATTLQAGHPDTGELFF TGCGCCACCACGTTGCAAGCGGGACACCCGGACACCGGGGAGCTGTTTTTT
TRBJ2-3 few TRBV20-1 TRBD2 15 CSARGLAGSTDTQYF TGCAGTGCACGGGGACTAGCGGGTAGCACAGATACGCAGTATTTT
TRBJ2-7 few TRBV20-1 NA 15 CSAEPLSGRSDEQYF TGCAGTGCTGAGCCCCTCTCGGGGAGATCGGACGAGCAGTACTTC
TRBJ1-4 NA TRBV7-3 NA 15 CASSLVSGYHEKLFF TGTGCCAGCAGCTTAGTCTCAGGGTATCACGAAAAACTGTTTTTT
TRBJ2-3 few TRBV6-2/TRBV6-3 TRBD2 17 CASSYSASGRYTDTQYF TGTGCCAGCAGTTACTCGGCTAGCGGGAGATACACAGATACGCAGTATTTT
TRBJ1-1 few TRBV19 NA 16 CASSPLTARMNTEAFF TGTGCCAGTAGTCCCTTGACAGCCAGAATGAACACTGAAGCTTTCTTT
TRBJ1-3 few TRBV5-1 TRBD1 14 CASSTGQTGNTIYF TGCGCCAGCAGCACGGGACAGACTGGAAACACCATATATTTT
TRBJ1-1 NA TRBV5-1 NA 15 CASSLAVSGAAEAFF TGCGCCAGCAGCTTGGCAGTATCGGGGGCGGCTGAAGCTTTCTTT
TRBJ2-1 few TRBV6-1 TRBD1 13 CATRDRTYNEQFF TGTGCCACCCGGGACAGAACCTACAATGAGCAGTTCTTC
TRBJ1-1 NA TRBV10-3 NA 15 CAISDPGRGVSEAFF TGTGCCATCAGTGACCCCGGCAGGGGTGTCTCTGAAGCTTTCTTT
TRBJ1-6 few TRBV6-5 NA 18 CASSYSGPEVSYNSPLHF TGTGCCAGCAGTTACTCGGGTCCGGAAGTCTCCTATAATTCACCCCTCCACTTT
TRBJ1-5 few TRBV4-1 NA 14 CASSQDTRGQPQHF TGCGCCAGCAGCCAAGATACCAGGGGTCAGCCCCAGCATTTT
TRBJ1-5 few TRBV4-1 TRBD1 16 CASSDPGQGVNQPQHF TGCGCCAGCAGTGATCCGGGACAGGGAGTCAATCAGCCCCAGCATTTT
TRBJ1-6 NA TRBV10-3 TRBD1 15 CDIRGTANINSPLHF TGTGACATCAGAGGGACAGCAAATATCAATTCACCCCTCCACTTT
TRBJ2-3 NA TRBV19 TRBD1 16 CASSIGTGGRTDTQYF TGTGCCAGTAGTATCGGAACAGGGGGACGCACAGATACGCAGTATTTT
TRBJ2-1 NA TRBV20-1 NA 14 CSAEPDLAYNEQFF TGCAGTGCTGAGCCCGACTTAGCCTACAATGAGCAGTTCTTC
TRBJ2-3 few TRBV6-2/TRBV6-3 NA 14 CASSYRGQTDTQYF TGTGCCAGCAGTTACCGAGGGCAGACAGATACGCAGTATTTT
TRBJ2-2 NA TRBV5-6 TRBD1 16 CASSRRQGAGTGELFF TGTGCCAGCAGCAGAAGACAGGGGGCGGGAACCGGGGAGCTGTTTTTT
TRBJ2-5 NA TRBV7-9 TRBD1 14 CASSSADRAETQYF TGTGCCAGCAGCTCTGCGGACAGGGCAGAGACCCAGTACTTC
TRBJ2-5 many TRBV7-2 NA 13 CASSLAFQETQYF TGTGCCAGCAGCTTAGCATTCCAAGAGACCCAGTACTTC
TRBJ1-2 NA TRBV5-4 NA 12 CASSLAQVGYTF TGTGCCAGCAGCTTGGCCCAGGTTGGCTACACCTTC
TRBJ1-1 few TRBV6-1 NA 12 CATFHVVMGAFF TGTGCCACCTTCCATGTCGTCATGGGAGCTTTCTTT
TRBJ1-6 NA TRBV12-3/TRBV12-4 NA 18 CASSLAPQGSGYNSPLHF TGTGCCAGCAGTTTAGCCCCCCAGGGAAGCGGATATAATTCACCCCTCCACTTT
TRBJ2-2 NA TRBV4-2 NA 16 CASSQGIQTNTGELFF TGTGCCAGCAGCCAAGGTATCCAGACTAACACCGGGGAGCTGTTTTTT
TRBJ1-1 NA TRBV2 TRBD1 13 CAIPGQGNTEAFF TGTGCCATCCCGGGACAGGGGAACACTGAAGCTTTCTTT
TRBJ2-7 NA TRBV27 TRBD2 14 CASSFSGEAYEQYF TGTGCCAGCAGCTTTAGCGGGGAGGCCTACGAGCAGTACTTC
TRBJ2-7 NA TRBV20-1 NA 13 CSARGGHDYEQYF TGCAGTGCTAGGGGGGGACATGATTACGAGCAGTACTTC